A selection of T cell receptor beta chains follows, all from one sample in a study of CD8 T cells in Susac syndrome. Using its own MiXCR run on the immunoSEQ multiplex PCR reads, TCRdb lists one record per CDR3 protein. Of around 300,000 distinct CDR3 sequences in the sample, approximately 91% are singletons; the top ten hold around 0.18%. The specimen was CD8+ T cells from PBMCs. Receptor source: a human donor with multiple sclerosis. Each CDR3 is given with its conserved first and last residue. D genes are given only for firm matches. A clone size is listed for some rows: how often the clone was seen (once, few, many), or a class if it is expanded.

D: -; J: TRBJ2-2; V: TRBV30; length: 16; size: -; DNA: TGTGCCTGGAGTGTCGTAGCAGGGATGTACACCGGGGAGCTGTTTTTT; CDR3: CAWSVVAGMYTGELFF
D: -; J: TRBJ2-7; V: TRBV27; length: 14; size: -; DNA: TGTGCCAGCAGTTTATCGATGCAGGGAACCGAGCAGTACTTC; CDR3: CASSLSMQGTEQYF
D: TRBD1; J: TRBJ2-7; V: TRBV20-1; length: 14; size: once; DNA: TGCAGTGCTGAAATAGGACAGGGCCTCCTGGAGCAGTACTTC; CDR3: CSAEIGQGLLEQYF
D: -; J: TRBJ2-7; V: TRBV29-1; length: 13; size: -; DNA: TGCAGCGTCCGGAGGGCACCCACGTACGAGCAGTACTTC; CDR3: CSVRRAPTYEQYF
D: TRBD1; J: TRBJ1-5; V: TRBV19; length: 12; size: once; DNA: TGTGCCAGTAGGCAGGGGGCTCAGCCCCAGCATTTT; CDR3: CASRQGAQPQHF
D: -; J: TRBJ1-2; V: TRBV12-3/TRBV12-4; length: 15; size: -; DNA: TGTGCCAGCAGTTTAACCCCACCAGGGAGTGATGGCTACACCTTC; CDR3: CASSLTPPGSDGYTF
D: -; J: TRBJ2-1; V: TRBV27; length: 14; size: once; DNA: TGTGCCAGCAGCTGGGGGACTGGCGTTCTGGAGCAGTTCTTC; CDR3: CASSWGTGVLEQFF
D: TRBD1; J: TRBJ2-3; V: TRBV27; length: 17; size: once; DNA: TGTGCCAGCAGTTTATACACAGGGGGCGCCAGCACAGATACGCAGTATTTT; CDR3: CASSLYTGGASTDTQYF
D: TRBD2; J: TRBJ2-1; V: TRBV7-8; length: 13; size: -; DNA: TGTGCCAGCGGGCGGGGGGCCCCCAATGAGCAGTTCTTC; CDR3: CASGRGAPNEQFF
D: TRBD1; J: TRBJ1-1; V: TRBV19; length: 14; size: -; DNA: TGTGCCAGTAGTGTCCGGGACAGCTACACTGAAGCTTTCTTT; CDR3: CASSVRDSYTEAFF
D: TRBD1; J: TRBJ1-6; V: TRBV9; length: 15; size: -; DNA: TGTGCCAGCAGCGTGGGGGACAGTTACTATTCACCCCTCCACTTT; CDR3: CASSVGDSYYSPLHF
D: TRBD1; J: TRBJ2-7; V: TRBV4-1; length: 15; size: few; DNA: TGCGCCAGCAGCCAAGCCGGGACAGGGACCTACGAGCAGTACTTC; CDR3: CASSQAGTGTYEQYF
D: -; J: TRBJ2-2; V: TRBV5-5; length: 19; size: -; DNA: TGTGCCAGCAGCTTGCCGAAGGGGGTTCGGGGCCCGAACACCGGGGAGCTGTTTTTT; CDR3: CASSLPKGVRGPNTGELFF
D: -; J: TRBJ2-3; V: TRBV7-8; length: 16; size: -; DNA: TGTGCCAGCAGCTCGGGGGACGGGGGGCCCACAGATACGCAGTATTTT; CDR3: CASSSGDGGPTDTQYF
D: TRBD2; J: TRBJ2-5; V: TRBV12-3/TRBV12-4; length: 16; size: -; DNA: TGTGCCAGCAGTTTAGGACTAGCGGGTTCACAAGAGACCCAGTACTTC; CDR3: CASSLGLAGSQETQYF
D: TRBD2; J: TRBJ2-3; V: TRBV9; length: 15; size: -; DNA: TGTGCCAGCAGCCCCCCTGGGGGGGAGATGCATACGCAGTATTTT; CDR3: CASSPPGGEMHTQYF
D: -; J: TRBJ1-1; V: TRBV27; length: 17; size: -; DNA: TGTGCCAGCAGTTTAAAAATGGGCAGCCGAGGGGACACTGAAGCTTTCTTT; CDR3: CASSLKMGSRGDTEAFF
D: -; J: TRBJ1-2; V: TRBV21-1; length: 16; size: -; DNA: TGTGCCAGCAGCACTAACTCTACAGGGGGCGGGAACGGCTACACCTTC; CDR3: CASSTNSTGGGNGYTF
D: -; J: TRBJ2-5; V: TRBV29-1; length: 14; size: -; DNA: TGCAGCGTTGAAGATCGGTCGGTTCAAGAGACCCAGTACTTC; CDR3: CSVEDRSVQETQYF
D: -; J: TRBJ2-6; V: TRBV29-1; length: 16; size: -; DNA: TGCAGCGTTGGTACATGGGGAGACTCTGGGGCCAACGTCCTGACTTTC; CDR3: CSVGTWGDSGANVLTF
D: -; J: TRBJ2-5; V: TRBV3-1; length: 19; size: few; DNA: TGTGCCAGCAGCCAAGATCGGGCGGGACCCAGCCTTGGGCAAGAGACCCAGTACTTC; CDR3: CASSQDRAGPSLGQETQYF
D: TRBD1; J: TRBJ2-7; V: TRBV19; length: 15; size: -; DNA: TGTGCCAGTAGTACCGGGACAGGGGGCGACTACGAGCAGTACTTC; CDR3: CASSTGTGGDYEQYF
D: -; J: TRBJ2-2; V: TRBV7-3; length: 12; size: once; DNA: TGTGCCAGCAAGGACGTTGGCGGGGAGCTGTTTTTT; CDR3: CASKDVGGELFF
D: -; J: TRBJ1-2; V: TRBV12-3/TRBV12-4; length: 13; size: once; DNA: TGTGCCAGCAGTTTCAGGGCGGGCTATGGCTACACCTTC; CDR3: CASSFRAGYGYTF
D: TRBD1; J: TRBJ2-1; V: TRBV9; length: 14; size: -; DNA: TGTGCCAGCAGCGCCGGGACAGGGTACAATGAGCAGTTCTTC; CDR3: CASSAGTGYNEQFF
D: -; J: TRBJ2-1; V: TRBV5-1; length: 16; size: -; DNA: TGCGCCAGCAGCTTGGAGGTGGCTAGCTCCTACAATGAGCAGTTCTTC; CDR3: CASSLEVASSYNEQFF
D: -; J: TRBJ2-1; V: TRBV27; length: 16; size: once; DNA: TGTGCCAGCAGTGAGACTAGTTTCGGGACCTACAATGAGCAGTTCTTC; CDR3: CASSETSFGTYNEQFF
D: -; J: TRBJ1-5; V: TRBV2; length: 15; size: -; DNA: TGTGCCAGCAAGCGGGAGGGGGGAAGCAATCAGCCCCAGCATTTT; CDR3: CASKREGGSNQPQHF
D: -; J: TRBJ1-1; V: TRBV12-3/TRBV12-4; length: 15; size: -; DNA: TGTGCCAGCAGTTACCCGACAGGTTCGAACACTGAAGCTTTCTTT; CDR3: CASSYPTGSNTEAFF
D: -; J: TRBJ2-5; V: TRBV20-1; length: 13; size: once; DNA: TGCAGTGCCAGAGATGACTATCAAGAGACCCAGTACTTC; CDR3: CSARDDYQETQYF
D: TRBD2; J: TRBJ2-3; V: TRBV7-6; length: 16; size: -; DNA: TGTGCCAGCAGCTTTTTCCTAGCGGGGCTCACAGATACGCAGTATTTT; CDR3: CASSFFLAGLTDTQYF
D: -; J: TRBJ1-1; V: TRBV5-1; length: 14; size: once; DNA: TGCGCCAGCAGCTTGATACCCGGACGGAGGGGAGCTTTCTTT; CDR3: CASSLIPGRRGAFF
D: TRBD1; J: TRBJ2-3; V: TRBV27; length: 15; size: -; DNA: TGTGCCAGCAGTTCCGGGACAGGCAGCGCAGATACGCAGTATTTT; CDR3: CASSSGTGSADTQYF
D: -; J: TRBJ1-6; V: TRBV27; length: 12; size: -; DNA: TGTGCCAGCAGTTTATTGGGGTCACCCCTCCACTTT; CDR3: CASSLLGSPLHF
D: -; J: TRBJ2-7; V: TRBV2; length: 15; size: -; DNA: TGTGCCAGCATCTTGGGGCTTATGAGCTCCTACGAGCAGTACTTC; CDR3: CASILGLMSSYEQYF
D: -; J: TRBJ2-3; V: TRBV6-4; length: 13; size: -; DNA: TGTGCCAGCAGTGAAACAGATACAGATACGCAGTATTTT; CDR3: CASSETDTDTQYF
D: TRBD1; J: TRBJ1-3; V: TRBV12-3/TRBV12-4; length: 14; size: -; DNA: TGTGCCAGCAGAGCGACAGGGCCTGGAAACACCATATATTTT; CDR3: CASRATGPGNTIYF
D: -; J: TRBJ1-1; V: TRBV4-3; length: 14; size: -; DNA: TGCGCCAGCAGTCCCCATATGACAGCCACTGAAGCTTTCTTT; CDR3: CASSPHMTATEAFF
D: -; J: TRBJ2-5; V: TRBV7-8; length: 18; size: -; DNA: TGTGCCAGCAGCTTAGAAATGGTGGGTTCTGTCGTACAACAGACCCAGTACTTC; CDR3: CASSLEMVGSVVQQTQYF
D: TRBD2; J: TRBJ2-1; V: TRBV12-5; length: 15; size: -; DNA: TGTGCTAGTGGTGTCGGCGGGGGTCTGAACAATGAGCAGTTCTTC; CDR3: CASGVGGGLNNEQFF
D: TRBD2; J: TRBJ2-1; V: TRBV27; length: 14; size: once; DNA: TGTGCCAGCAGTTTAAGCGGGGGCCTAATAGAGCAGTTCTTC; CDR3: CASSLSGGLIEQFF
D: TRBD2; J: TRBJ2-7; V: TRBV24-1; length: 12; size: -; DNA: TGTGCCACCAGTGAAGGACTAGCTGAGCAGTACTTC; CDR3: CATSEGLAEQYF
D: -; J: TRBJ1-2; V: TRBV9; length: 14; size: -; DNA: TGTGCCAGCAGCGTAGTGGGAAGTAACTATGGCTACACCTTC; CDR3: CASSVVGSNYGYTF
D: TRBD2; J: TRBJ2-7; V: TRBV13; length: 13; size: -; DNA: TGTGCCAGCAGCTTAGAGCGGGGTAACGAGCGGTACTTC; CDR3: CASSLERGNERYF
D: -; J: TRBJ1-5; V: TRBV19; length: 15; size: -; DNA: TGTGCCAGTAGTATCGGGACGGATAGCAATCAGCCCCAGCATTTT; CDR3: CASSIGTDSNQPQHF
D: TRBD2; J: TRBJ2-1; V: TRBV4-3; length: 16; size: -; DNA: TGCGCCAGCAGCCAGCAACTAGCGGGACCTAACAATGAGCAGTTCTTC; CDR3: CASSQQLAGPNNEQFF
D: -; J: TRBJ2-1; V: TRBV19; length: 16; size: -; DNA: TGTGCCCGATTAACCTCTCCGGCCAGGGAATACAATGAGCAGTTCTTC; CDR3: CARLTSPAREYNEQFF
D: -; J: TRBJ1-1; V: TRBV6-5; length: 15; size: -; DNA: TGTGCCAGCAGTTACTCATGGCAGGGGATGACTGAAGCTTTCTTT; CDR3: CASSYSWQGMTEAFF
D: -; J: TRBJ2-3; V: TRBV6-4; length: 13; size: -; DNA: TGTGCCAGCAGTGAAAAGGAGACAGATACGCAGTATTTT; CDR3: CASSEKETDTQYF